The 6 T cell receptor beta chains below were found in one sample sequenced in a study of blood T cell repertoires in COVID-19. Measured with immunoSEQ multiplex PCR; TCRdb has only the in-frame clones, and not every one. The sample includes 70,000 to 90,000 clones, roughly 86% of them seen just once. Sequencing input: peripheral blood. The receptor source for this set is a man older than 75 with active or convalescent COVID-19.

This chain joins TRBV5-1 and TRBJ2-3; TRBD2 aligns across 10 bases. Germline lookup yields CDR1 SGHRS and CDR2 YFSETQ. V lost 4 bases, J lost 0 bases, and 5 bases stayed unmatched. The length of the CDR3 is 16 residues. The CDR3 here is CASSTRTSGSTDTQYF. In DNA, the CDR3 is TGCGCCAGCAGCACACGGACTAGCGGAAGCACAGATACGCAGTATTTT.

The chain is built from TRBV5-4 and TRBJ2-3; 7 nucleotides align to TRBD2. Germline V CDR1 and CDR2: SGHNT, YYREEE (reference sequence). The CDR3 length is 16 residues. V was clipped by 4 bases and J by 2 bases; unmatched bases: 10. The DNA for the CDR3 is TGTGCCAGCAGCACCGAGGTCGGGGGGACCACAGATACGCAGTATTTT. Its protein is CASSTEVGGTTDTQYF.

The chain recombines TRBV28 with TRBJ2-2; 9 bases match TRBD1. V lost 10 bases and J lost 4; bases outside the gene matches: 7. Germline V CDR1 and CDR2: MDHEN, SYDVKM. CDR3 length: 14 amino acids. The CDR3, as DNA: TGTGCCACCGATGGGACAGGGCGCACCGGGGAGCTGTTTTTT. The encoded protein is CATDGTGRTGELFF.

V usage is TRBV28 and J usage is TRBJ2-5; 8 positions match TRBD1. The J segment lost 4 bases and the V segment lost 6 bases, leaving 13 bases of the junction unmatched. CDR1 is MDHEN and CDR2 is SYDVKM in the germline V gene. CDR3 length equals 16 residues. CDR3 residues: CASSTRTGQALETQYF. The DNA for the CDR3 is TGTGCCAGCAGCACACGGACGGGACAGGCACTAGAGACCCAGTACTTC. Looking up the rest from reference TRBV28 and TRBJ2-5 gives the full variable domain: DVKVTQSSRYLVKRTGEKVFLECVQDMDHENMFWYRQDPGLGLRLIYFSYDVKMKEKGDIPEGYSVSREKKERFSLILESASTNQTSMYLCASSTRTGQALETQYFGPGTRLLVL.

The rearrangement links TRBV5-1 to TRBJ1-2; no definite D call. Germline V gene sequence: CDR1 SGHRS, CDR2 YFSETQ. This CDR3 region has 16 residues. Trimming shortened V by 4 bases and J by 3 bases, and 19 bases separated the two germline ends. Here the CDR3 DNA reads TGCGCCAGCAGCCCCCAAGGCCGGGGAAGCCACTATGGCTACACCTTC. This translates into CASSPQGRGSHYGYTF.

V gene TRBV3-1 (or the pseudogene TRBV3-2) combines with J gene TRBJ1-5, with no clear D. V lost 1 base and J 6 bases, leaving 4 bases between the germline ends. Germline V lookup: CDR1 LGHDT, CDR2 YNNKEL (reference sequence). CDR3 size: 12 residues. The CDR3: CASSQGPQPQHF. The CDR3 DNA reads as TGTGCCAGCAGCCAAGGGCCTCAGCCCCAGCATTTT.